This TCR beta chain was recorded in a study of T cells of healthy individuals. This clonotype has only a few counts. CDR1 is DFQATT, CDR2 SNEGSKA, per germline (reference sequence). CDR3 length: 16 amino acids. J lost 5 bases, V lost 5 bases, and 11 bases had no gene match. TCRdb analysed the 5' RACE reads with MiXCR anew, one entry per CDR3 protein. This table has about 82,000 distinct CDR3 sequences, 4% to 5.5% appearing once. The source of this sequence is a female donor in good health. The chain has TRBV20-1 and TRBJ2-5, with TRBD2 identical over 13 bases. The CDR3 coding sequence is TGCAGTGCTGCACGGACTAGCGGGAGCCCCGGGGAGACCCAGTACTTC. Its translation: CSAARTSGSPGETQYF.